This T cell receptor (beta chain) stems from a study of blood T cell repertoires in COVID-19. Across the whole study: The United States, Italy and Spain were the sources of the acute and convalescent COVID-19 samples.

Germline V gene sequence: CDR1 SGHKS, CDR2 YYEKEE (reference sequence). The CDR3 length is 12 residues. The V gene lost 9 bases and the J gene lost 1 base, with 10 bases spanning the gap. Profiling relied on immunoSEQ multiplex PCR, and the TCRdb table lists in-frame clones only, not all of them. Among about 370,000 clones listed, roughly 90% were seen once. The chain joins TRBV5-5 to TRBJ1-1; D unresolved. The TCR sequence derives from a woman aged 25 to 45 with COVID-19, enrolled during active disease. Sequences were obtained from peripheral blood. This CDR3 is CATQAGNTEAFF. DNA of the CDR3: TGTGCCACCCAGGCGGGGAACACTGAAGCTTTCTTT.